The sequence of this TCR beta chain was determined in a study of T cell responses to AZD1222 COVID-19 vaccine. The study's findings and limits: White British ancestry dominated among donors, who included more females, and clonal diversity was possibly underestimated. Recipients of AZD1222 seropositive at baseline numbered only 6 or 7.

Remarks on this clone: Its specificity is not known.

The CDR3 runs to 16 residues. Germline assignment: CDR1 LGHNT and CDR2 FRNRAP. V lost 5 bases to trimming and J lost 0 bases, with 16 bases between them. Generated by immunoSEQ multiplex PCR, the TCRdb table keeps only in-frame clones and is missing some. Of approximately 80,000 clones detected, roughly 90% appear once; the ten largest clones hold around 30%. Specimen: peripheral blood, collected 28 days after the second AZD1222 dose. The chain is built from TRBV12-5 and TRBJ1-1, with a possible D match to TRBD1 (6 bases). This clonotype was sampled from an adult who received the AZD1222 COVID-19 vaccine. CDR3 sequence: CASGSSTGSMNTEAFF. The CDR3 bases are TGTGCTAGTGGTAGTTCAACAGGGAGCATGAACACTGAAGCTTTCTTT.